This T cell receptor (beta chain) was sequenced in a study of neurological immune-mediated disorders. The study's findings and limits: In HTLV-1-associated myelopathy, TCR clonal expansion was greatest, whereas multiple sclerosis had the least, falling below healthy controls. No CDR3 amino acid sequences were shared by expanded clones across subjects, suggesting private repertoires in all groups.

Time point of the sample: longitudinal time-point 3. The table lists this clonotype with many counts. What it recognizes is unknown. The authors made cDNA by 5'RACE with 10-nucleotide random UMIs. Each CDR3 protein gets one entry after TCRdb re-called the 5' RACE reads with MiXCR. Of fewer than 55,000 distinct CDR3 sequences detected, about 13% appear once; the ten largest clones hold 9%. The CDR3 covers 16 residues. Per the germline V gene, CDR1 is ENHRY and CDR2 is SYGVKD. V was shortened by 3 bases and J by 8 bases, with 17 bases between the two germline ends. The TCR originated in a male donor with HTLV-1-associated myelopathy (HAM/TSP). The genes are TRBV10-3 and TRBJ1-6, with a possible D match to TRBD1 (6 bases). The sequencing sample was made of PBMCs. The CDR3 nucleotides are TGTGCCATCAGTGAACCCGACAGGACCCCGGATTCACCCCTCCACTTT. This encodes CAISEPDRTPDSPLHF.